These T cell receptor beta chains were read from a single sample in a study of Graves' ophthalmopathy and Graves' hyperthyroidism. TCRdb analysed the multiplex PCR reads with MiXCR anew, one entry per CDR3 protein. This table has about 150,000 distinct CDR3 sequences, 30% to 45% appearing once. Sequencing was done on a sample of peripheral blood. All receptors come from a woman aged 40 to 50 with Graves' ophthalmopathy. Each CDR3 is given with its conserved first and last residue. D genes are given only for firm matches. Rows may omit the clone size; those that give it use once, few, many or a size class.

clone size	D gene	V gene	J gene	CDR3 protein	CDR3 DNA
.	TRBD1	TRBV6-1	TRBJ1-5	CASSRDRADQPQHF	TGTGCCAGCAGTCGCGACAGGGCGGATCAGCCCCAGCATTTT
few	.	TRBV6-2/TRBV6-3	TRBJ2-7	CASSYPDYEQYF	TGTGCCAGCAGTTACCCCGACTACGAGCAGTACTTC
.	.	TRBV19	TRBJ1-3	CASSMVPSSGNTIYF	TGTGCCAGTAGTATGGTTCCTAGCTCTGGAAACACCATATATTTT
many	TRBD2	TRBV28	TRBJ2-3	CASSYPTGGTDTQYF	TGTGCCAGCAGTTATCCCACGGGAGGCACAGATACGCAATATTTT
.	.	TRBV12-3/TRBV12-4	TRBJ1-2	CASKDSNYGYTF	TGTGCCAGCAAGGATAGTAACTATGGCTACACCTTC
many	TRBD1	TRBV28	TRBJ1-1	CATPPPGTGLGMNTEAFF	TGTGCCACCCCGCCCCCCGGGACAGGGTTGGGGATGAACACTGAAGCTTTCTTT
many	.	TRBV5-4	TRBJ1-2	CASSLDGAGLYGYTF	TGTGCCAGCAGCTTGGACGGGGCGGGGCTTTATGGCTACACCTTC
.	.	TRBV10-3	TRBJ2-7	CAISESPVLTYEQYF	TGTGCCATCAGTGAGTCCCCAGTCTTAACCTACGAGCAGTACTTC
many	.	TRBV12-3/TRBV12-4	TRBJ1-1	CASSTQREAFF	TGTGCCAGCAGTACGCAAAGAGAAGCTTTCTTT
many	TRBD1	TRBV6-2/TRBV6-3	TRBJ2-5	CASCDRGRLATQYF	TGTGCCAGCTGTGACAGGGGGCGGTTGGCGACCCAGTACTTC
.	.	TRBV28	TRBJ2-7	CASSFLQGINEQYF	TGTGCCAGCAGTTTCTTGCAGGGTATCAACGAGCAGTACTTC
many	.	TRBV12-3/TRBV12-4	TRBJ1-3	CASTLSGSTIYF	TGTGCCAGCACCCTCTCTGGAAGCACCATATATTTT
once	.	TRBV11-2	TRBJ2-7	CASSIRGQQTFSHEQYF	TGTGCCAGCAGCATCCGGGGACAACAAACGTTTAGCCACGAGCAGTACTTC
many	TRBD1	TRBV20-1	TRBJ1-2	CSAGGQGSSNYGYTF	TGCAGTGCTGGGGGACAGGGATCCTCTAACTATGGCTACACCTTC
.	.	TRBV6-5	TRBJ1-3	CASSMTDVTLYF	TGTGCCAGCAGTATGACCGATGTAACCTTATATTTT
.	TRBD1	TRBV12-3/TRBV12-4	TRBJ1-6	CASRTTGERSPLHF	TGTGCCAGCAGGACGACAGGGGAGCGCTCACCCCTCCACTTT
many	TRBD1	TRBV6-1	TRBJ1-1	CASRDRGGTEASF	TGTGCCAGCAGAGACAGGGGAGGGACTGAAGCTTCCTTT
.	.	TRBV6-2/TRBV6-3	TRBJ2-7	CASNSGAYEQYF	TGTGCCAGCAATTCCGGGGCATACGAGCAGTACTTC
many	.	TRBV28	TRBJ2-7	CASSSGTVDYEQYF	TGTGCCAGCAGTTCCGGGACGGTGGATTACGAGCAGTACTTC
.	.	TRBV12-3/TRBV12-4	TRBJ2-2	CASRTEYTGELFF	TGTGCCAGCCGCACGGAGTACACCGGGGAGCTGTTTTTT
many	TRBD1	TRBV6-5	TRBJ1-2	CASSYSAGGRYGYTF	TGTGCCAGCAGTTACTCGGCAGGGGGCCGCTATGGCTACACCTTC
many	.	TRBV20-1	TRBJ1-5	CSARAGAGNQPQHF	TGCAGTGCTAGAGCAGGGGCTGGCAATCAGCCCCAGCATTTT
.	.	TRBV29-1	TRBJ1-2	CSVEGTASTWGYGYTF	TGCAGCGTTGAAGGGACAGCGAGCACTTGGGGCTATGGCTACACCTTC
.	.	TRBV6-1	TRBJ1-3	CASREGRAGNTIYF	TGTGCCAGCAGGGAGGGCAGGGCTGGAAACACCATATATTTT
many	.	TRBV4-1	TRBJ2-1	CASSRGPGISYNEQFF	TGCGCCAGCAGCCGAGGACCCGGGATCTCCTACAATGAGCAGTTCTTC